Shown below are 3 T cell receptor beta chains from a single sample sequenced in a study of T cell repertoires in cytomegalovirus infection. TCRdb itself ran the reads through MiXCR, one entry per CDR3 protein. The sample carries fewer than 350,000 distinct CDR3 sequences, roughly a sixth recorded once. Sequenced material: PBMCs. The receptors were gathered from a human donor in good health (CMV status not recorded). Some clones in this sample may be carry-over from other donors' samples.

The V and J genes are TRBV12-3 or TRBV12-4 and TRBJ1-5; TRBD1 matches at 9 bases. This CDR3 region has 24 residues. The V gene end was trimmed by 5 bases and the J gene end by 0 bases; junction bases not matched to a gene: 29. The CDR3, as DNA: TGTGCCAGCAGTAAAATACTCAATACTCCCGGGACAGGGAATCCCCAATATAGCAATCAGCCCCAGCATTTT. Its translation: CASSKILNTPGTGNPQYSNQPQHF.

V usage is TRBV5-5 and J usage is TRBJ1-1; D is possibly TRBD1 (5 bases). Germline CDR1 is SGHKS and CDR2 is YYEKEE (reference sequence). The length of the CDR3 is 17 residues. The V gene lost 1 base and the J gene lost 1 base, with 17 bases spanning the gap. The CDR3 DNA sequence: TGTGCCAGCAGCTTGAGGGACGGAAGGTTCCAGAACACTGAAGCTTTCTTT. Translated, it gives CASSLRDGRFQNTEAFF.

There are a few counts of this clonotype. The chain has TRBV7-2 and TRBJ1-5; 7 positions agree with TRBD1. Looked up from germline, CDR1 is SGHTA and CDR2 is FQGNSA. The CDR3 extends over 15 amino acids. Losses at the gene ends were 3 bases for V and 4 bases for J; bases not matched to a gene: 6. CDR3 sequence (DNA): TGTGCCAGCAGCTTCGAGGGGACAGTAAATCAGCCCCAGCATTTT. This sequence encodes CASSFEGTVNQPQHF.